The 28 T cell receptor beta chains listed next were all sequenced from one sample in a study of T cell changes during pregnancy in multiple sclerosis. Some clones are missing from TCRdb's copy, which holds only in-frame ones; the method was immunoSEQ multiplex PCR. This sample carries about 59,000 clones, about 90% of them seen once, and the ten largest clones take 2.5% to 3%. Specimen: peripheral blood, collected in the second trimester of pregnancy. Receptors originate from a female donor in good health, enrolled as a control in a pregnancy study.

The chain links TRBV7-2 to TRBJ2-1; D ambiguous. The CDR3 spans 14 residues. CDR1 and CDR2 (germline): SGHTA, FQGNSA. Trimming removed 4 bases from V and 11 bases from J, with 18 bases in between. In nucleotides, the CDR3 is TGTGCCAGCAGCTCGTACGGCACCTTAGCAAAGCAGTTCTTC. Amino acid sequence: CASSSYGTLAKQFF.

The chain couples TRBV2 to TRBJ1-3; maybe TRBD1 (5 bases). Looked up from germline, CDR1 is SNHLY and CDR2 is FYNNEI. Trimming left V 10 bases short and J 4 bases short, with 17 bases between. The CDR3 contains 14 residues. Here the CDR3 DNA reads TGTGCCACAAACGGGGGAGGCTACGGAAACACCATATATTTT. The encoded protein is CATNGGGYGNTIYF.

The CDR3 reads CASRRGGTDTQYF. The DNA of the CDR3 is TGTGCCAGCAGGCGGGGGGGCACAGATACGCAGTATTTT. V and J are TRBV25-1 and TRBJ2-3; 8 bases map to TRBD2. This CDR3 region has 13 residues. The germline V gene has CDR1 MGHDK and CDR2 SYGVNS. Losses at the gene ends were 6 bases for V and 1 base for J; bases not matched to a gene: 0. Based on the CDR3 plus reference TRBV25-1 and TRBJ2-3, the full variable domain is EADIYQTPRYLVIGTGKKITLECSQTMGHDKMYWYQQDPGMELHLIHYSYGVNSTEKGDLSSESTVSRIRTEHFPLTLESARPSHTSQYLCASRRGGTDTQYFGPGTRLTVL.

The chain combines TRBV18 with TRBJ2-7; TRBD1 matches at 9 bases. Trimming took 4 bases from V and 5 from J; bases not matched to a gene: 9. CDR1 and CDR2 (germline): KGHSH, LQKENI. The CDR3 loop spans 15 amino acids. The CDR3 sequence: CASSQIQGAQDEQYF. The DNA for the CDR3 is TGTGCCAGCTCACAGATACAGGGGGCGCAAGACGAGCAGTACTTC.

The table lists this clone with a few counts. In nucleotides, the CDR3 is TGCGCCAGCAGCTTGGGCCCTGCAGCCCGGGACACTCCCTACGAGCAGTACTTC. Protein: CASSLGPAARDTPYEQYF. This chain uses TRBV5-1 with TRBJ2-7; D is possibly TRBD1 (6 bases). The germline gives CDR1 SGHRS, CDR2 YFSETQ. The CDR3 has 18 residues. Trimming cost V 0 bases and J 2 bases, with 21 bases left between them.

The chain joins TRBV29-1 to TRBJ2-1; 12 bases align to TRBD2. The junction had 4 bases not matched to a gene; V was cut back by 8 bases and J by 2 bases. Germline-derived CDR1 and CDR2 are SQVTM and ANQGSEA. The CDR3 loop spans 14 amino acids. CDR3 sequence (DNA): TGCAGCTCCCTAGCGGGGGGGCCCTACAATGAGCAGTTCTTC. Encoded protein: CSSLAGGPYNEQFF.

This rearrangement joins TRBV5-1 to TRBJ2-7, with TRBD2 identical over 8 bases. In germline, CDR1 is SGHRS, CDR2 YFSETQ. The CDR3 consists of 16 residues. J gave up 1 base and V 0 bases, and 6 bases lay outside the gene matches. The CDR3 nucleotides are TGCGCCAGCAGCTTGGGGCTAGCGGGTGTTTCCTACGAGCAGTACTTC. Amino acids: CASSLGLAGVSYEQYF.

This clone came up a few times. The genes are TRBV6-6 and TRBJ1-1; D may be TRBD1 (6 bases). Germline V gene sequence: CDR1 MNHNY, CDR2 SVGAGI (reference sequence). The CDR3 is made up of 14 amino acids. V lost 7 bases to trimming and J lost 2 bases, with 14 bases between them. DNA of the CDR3: TGTGCCAGCACCTCGGGGGGCCAAAACACTGAAGCTTTCTTT. Translated, it gives CASTSGGQNTEAFF.

This clone was detected only a few times. The chain combines TRBV7-9 with TRBJ1-2; a weak D match, TRBD1 (6 bases). CDR3 length: 13 amino acids. Germline assignment: CDR1 SEHNR and CDR2 FQNEAQ (reference sequence). Trimming stripped 5 bases from V and 5 bases from J, with 12 bases between. The CDR3 nucleotides are TGTGCCAGCAGCGCTGGACAGAGGTATGGCTACACCTTC. This translates into CASSAGQRYGYTF.

The rearrangement uses TRBV27 and TRBJ2-1, with 12 bases lining up with TRBD2. Trimming removed 4 bases from V and 4 bases from J; junction bases left unmatched: 5. The V gene's germline CDR1 is MNHEY and CDR2 SMNVEV (reference sequence). The CDR3 has 16 residues. The CDR3 loop is CASSSWTSGMYNEQFF. CDR3 nucleotide sequence: TGTGCCAGCAGTTCCTGGACTAGCGGGATGTACAATGAGCAGTTCTTC.

J is TRBJ2-5 and V is TRBV7-9; 9 bases map to TRBD2. The CDR3 sequence is 16 residues long. After removal of 3 bases from V and 4 bases from J, the junction contained 9 bases not matched to a gene. CDR1 and CDR2 from the germline V gene are SEHNR and FQNEAQ (reference sequence). CDR3 region: CASSFWIAGDGETQYF. For the CDR3, the DNA is TGTGCCAGCAGCTTCTGGATAGCGGGAGATGGAGAGACCCAGTACTTC.

The chain joins TRBV28 to TRBJ1-1, with D possibly matching TRBD1 (6 bases). CDR1 and CDR2 (germline): MDHEN, SYDVKM. Trimming cost V 6 bases and J 1 base, with 15 bases left between them. There are 15 residues in the CDR3. The DNA for the CDR3 is TGTGCCAGCAGGGCTAGGACAGCAGGGAACACTGAAGCTTTCTTT. Translating gives CASRARTAGNTEAFF.

The gene calls are TRBV18 and TRBJ2-7, with D perhaps matching TRBD1 (5 bases). The CDR3 loop spans 15 amino acids. Germline V gene data show CDR1 as KGHSH and CDR2 as LQKENI. The V gene lost 1 base and the J gene lost 2 bases, with 12 bases spanning the gap. The CDR3 protein is CASSPQDGATYEQYF. In DNA, the CDR3 is TGTGCCAGCTCACCACAAGATGGGGCTACCTACGAGCAGTACTTC.

The chain couples TRBV19 to TRBJ2-7, with 7 bases lining up with TRBD1. The CDR3 contains 13 residues. Germline V gives CDR1 LNHDA, CDR2 SQIVND (reference sequence). V gave up 5 bases and J gave up 2 bases; unmatched junction bases: 3. CDR3 region: CASSWDRPYEQYF. The CDR3 nucleotides are TGTGCCAGTAGTTGGGACAGACCCTACGAGCAGTACTTC.

In this sample, this clone turned up once. This chain links TRBV5-4 with TRBJ2-3; the D gene is possibly TRBD2 (6 bases). The V end was cut by 9 bases, the J end by 0 bases, with 17 bases between. Germline loops: CDR1 SGHNT, CDR2 YYREEE (reference sequence). This CDR3 is built from 15 residues. CDR3 region: CATGDGKGSTDTQYF. Here the CDR3 DNA reads TGTGCCACGGGGGACGGGAAGGGGAGCACAGATACGCAGTATTTT.

This CDR3 reads CASSQELAGRETQYF. For the CDR3, the DNA is TGCGCCAGCAGCCAAGAGCTAGCGGGACGAGAGACCCAGTACTTC. The chain links TRBV4-1 to TRBJ2-5; 9 nucleotides agree with TRBD2. Per germline, CDR1 MGHRA and CDR2 YSYEKL. The V segment lost 0 bases and the J segment 4 bases; nucleotides outside the gene matches: 3. There are 15 residues in the CDR3.

This chain uses TRBV6-5 with TRBJ1-6, with 7 positions matching TRBD1. Germline lookup yields CDR1 MNHEY and CDR2 SVGAGI. V was clipped by 4 bases and J by 6 bases; unmatched bases: 6. CDR3 length: 15 amino acids. CDR3 sequence: CASSLEGAGNSPLHF. The CDR3 DNA sequence: TGTGCCAGCAGTTTAGAGGGGGCTGGTAATTCACCCCTCCACTTT.

The chain is built from TRBV6-6 and TRBJ1-5; a weak D match, TRBD1 (6 bases). The CDR3 has 16 amino acids. The ends were cut back, 5 bases at V and 2 bases at J, with 16 bases in the middle. The germline gives CDR1 MNHNY, CDR2 SVGAGI (reference sequence). Written as DNA, the CDR3 is TGTGCCAGCAGTAAAGACGGGACACCGCGCAATCAGCCCCAGCATTTT. This gives the protein CASSKDGTPRNQPQHF.

The chain carries TRBV7-3 and TRBJ2-7; 7 bases are shared with TRBD1. Germline V gene data show CDR1 as SGHTA and CDR2 as FQGTGA. The CDR3 totals 15 residues. Trimming at V came to 2 bases and at J to 0 bases, leaving 4 bases not matched to a gene. CDR3 nucleotides: TGTGCCAGCAGCTTAGAGGGGGCCTCCTCCTACGAGCAGTACTTC. Translation: CASSLEGASSYEQYF.

This clone was seen just once. V is TRBV7-9 and J is TRBJ1-5; D uncertain. V lost 5 bases to trimming and J lost 5 bases, with 13 bases between them. Germline V gives CDR1 SEHNR, CDR2 FQNEAQ (reference sequence). This CDR3 is built from 14 residues. CDR3 loop: CASSEASPDQPQHF. The CDR3 region has the DNA TGTGCCAGCAGCGAGGCCTCCCCTGATCAGCCCCAGCATTTT.

The CDR3 reads CASSLRPTGIGNIQYF. The CDR3 nucleotides read TGTGCCAGCAGCTTACGACCAACAGGAATCGGAAACATTCAGTACTTC. V usage is TRBV7-2 and J usage is TRBJ2-4, with D possibly TRBD1 on 5 matching bases. This CDR3 has 16 residues. CDR1 is SGHTA and CDR2 is FQGNSA in the germline V gene. The V end lost 2 bases, the J end lost 6 bases, and 17 bases lay between the germline ends.

The rearrangement joins TRBV29-1 to TRBJ2-1, with TRBD2 identical over 15 bases. This CDR3 is built from 16 residues. In germline, CDR1 is SQVTM, CDR2 ANQGSEA. V was pared by 6 bases and J by 8 bases, with 11 bases of the junction left unmatched. The CDR3 sequence: CSVGLAGGPLRDEQFF. In DNA form, the CDR3 reads TGCAGCGTCGGACTAGCGGGAGGGCCCCTTCGCGATGAGCAGTTCTTC.

The rearrangement links TRBV30 to TRBJ1-5; no clear D gene. The CDR3 is made up of 13 amino acids. CDR1 GTSNPN and CDR2 SVGIG come from the germline V gene (reference sequence). With 2 bases removed from V and 3 bases from J, the gap between germline ends came to 8 bases. Here the CDR3 DNA reads TGTGCCTGGAGTAGCGGTTTCAATCAGCCCCAGCATTTT. It yields the protein CAWSSGFNQPQHF. Full variable domain (outside the CDR3, taken from reference TRBV30 and TRBJ1-5): SQTIHQWPATLVQPVGSPLSLECTVEGTSNPNLYWYRQAAGRGLQLLFYSVGIGQISSEVPQNLSASRPQDRQFILSSKKLLLSDSGFYLCAWSSGFNQPQHFGDGTRLSIL.

The table lists this clone with a count of one. The sample has other DNA sequences that encode this CDR3 too. This chain joins TRBV5-1 and TRBJ2-7; maybe TRBD2 (6 bases). The germline V gene encodes CDR1 SGHRS and CDR2 YFSETQ. The CDR3 runs 14 residues. V was shortened by 4 bases and J by 2 bases, with 13 bases between the two germline ends. This chain's CDR3 is CASSLGGDPYEQYF. In DNA, the CDR3 is TGCGCCAGCAGCCTGGGCGGGGACCCCTACGAGCAGTACTTC.

V and J are TRBV5-6 and TRBJ2-7, with 9 bases aligning to TRBD1. Germline assignment: CDR1 SGHDT and CDR2 YYEEEE. Losses at the gene ends were 3 bases for V and 5 bases for J; bases not matched to a gene: 12. This CDR3 comprises 16 residues. The chain's CDR3 is CASSWRTGTGRNEQYF. CDR3 nucleotides: TGTGCCAGCAGCTGGCGGACCGGGACAGGGCGGAACGAGCAGTACTTC.

V is TRBV9 and J is TRBJ2-5, with TRBD2 matching 7 bases. V shed 3 bases and J 3 bases; nucleotides not matched to a gene: 11. The CDR3 covers 16 residues. Germline-derived CDR1 and CDR2 are SGDLS and YYNGEE. The CDR3 DNA is TGTGCCAGCAGCGGTTGGCCTAGCGGAATAGAAGAGACCCAGTACTTC. It is translated as CASSGWPSGIEETQYF.

CDR3 DNA: TGTGCCAGCAGCTTCGGGGGGAGTCGGGAAAAACTGTTTTTT. Protein: CASSFGGSREKLFF. The genes are TRBV7-9 and TRBJ1-4, with D tentatively TRBD1 (5 bases). Trimming removed 3 bases at V and 8 bases at J, with 13 bases between. This CDR3 is 14 amino acids long. Germline CDR1 and CDR2: SEHNR and FQNEAQ (reference sequence).

The chain uses TRBV7-9 and TRBJ2-1, with 11 bases that match TRBD1. CDR1 is SEHNR, CDR2 FQNEAQ, per germline (reference sequence). This CDR3 contains 17 residues. Trimming removed 3 bases from V and 7 bases from J; junction bases left unmatched: 11. CDR3 in amino acids: CASSFLTGTGGRNEQFF. In DNA form, the CDR3 reads TGTGCCAGCAGCTTCTTGACCGGGACAGGGGGTAGAAATGAGCAGTTCTTC.